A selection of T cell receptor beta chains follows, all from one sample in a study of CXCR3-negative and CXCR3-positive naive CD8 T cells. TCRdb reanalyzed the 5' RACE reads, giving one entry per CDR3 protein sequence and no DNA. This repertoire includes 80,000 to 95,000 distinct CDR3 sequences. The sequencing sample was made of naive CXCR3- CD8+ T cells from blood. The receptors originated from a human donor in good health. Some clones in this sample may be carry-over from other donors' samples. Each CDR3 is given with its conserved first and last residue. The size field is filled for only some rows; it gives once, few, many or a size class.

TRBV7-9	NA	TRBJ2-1	CASSLAHEVGYNEQFF
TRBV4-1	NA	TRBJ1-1	CASAGPVNTEAFF
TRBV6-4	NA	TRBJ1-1	CASSDSGTTEAFF
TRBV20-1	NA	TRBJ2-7	CSARDFYEQYF
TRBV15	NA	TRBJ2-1	CATSRDREANNEQFF
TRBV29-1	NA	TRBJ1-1	CSVGGSLRAFF
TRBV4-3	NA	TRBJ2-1	CASSQVGDRVRNNEQFF
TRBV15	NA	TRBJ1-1	CATSREPGTANTEAFF
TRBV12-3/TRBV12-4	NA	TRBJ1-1	CASSPSAYRYPMNTEALF
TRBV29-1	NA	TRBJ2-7	CSVESQNSYEQYF
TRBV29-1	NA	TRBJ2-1	CSVEWGKAVDYNEQFF
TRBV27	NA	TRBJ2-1	CASSYLAGDDEQFF
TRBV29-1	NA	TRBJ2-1	CSVEEGLGNEQFF
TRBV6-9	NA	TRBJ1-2	CASSHGQDPNYGYTF
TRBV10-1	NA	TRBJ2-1	CASSFGGGTGAEQFF
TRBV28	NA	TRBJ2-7	CASTGGMGYEQYF
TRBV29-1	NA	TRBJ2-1	CSVVDPGLAGDGGYNEQFF
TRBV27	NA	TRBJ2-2	CANRTGGAGELFF
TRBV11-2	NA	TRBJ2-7	CASSPTFGTGRFYEQYF
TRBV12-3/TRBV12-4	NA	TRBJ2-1	CASSLYKLTSYNEQFF
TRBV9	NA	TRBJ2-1	CASSAHRDIPSSYNEQFF
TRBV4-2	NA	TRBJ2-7	CASSQTSYEQYF
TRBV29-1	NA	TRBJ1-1	CSGTGGTEAFF
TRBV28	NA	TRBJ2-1	CASSLIESAYNEQFF
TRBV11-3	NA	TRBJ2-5	CASSPDYPQETQYF
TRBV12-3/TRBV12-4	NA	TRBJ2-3	CASSSSGTRFPSTDTQYF
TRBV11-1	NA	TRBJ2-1	CASRPYYNEQFF
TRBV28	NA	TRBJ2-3	CASSFGWRDTQYF
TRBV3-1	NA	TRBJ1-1	CASSQEIRFLGDTEAFF
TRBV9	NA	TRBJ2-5	CASSGTDRAETQYF
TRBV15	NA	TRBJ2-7	CATSREAGLSYEQYF
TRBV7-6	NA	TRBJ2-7	CASSSDGPSYEQYF
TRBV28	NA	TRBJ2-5	CASTWGFSQETQYF
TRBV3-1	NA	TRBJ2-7	CASSQGLAVSSYEQYF
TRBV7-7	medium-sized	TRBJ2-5	CASSSHGTSGSLHETQYF
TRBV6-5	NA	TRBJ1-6	CASSSGAGSSYNSPLHF
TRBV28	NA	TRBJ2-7	CASSRRRGMAPYEQYF
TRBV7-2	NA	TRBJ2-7	CASSVLAGGFRSYEQYF
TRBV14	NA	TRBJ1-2	CASSQGSQTNYGYTF
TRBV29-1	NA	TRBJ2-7	CSVGDRASSYEQYF
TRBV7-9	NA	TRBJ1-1	CASSLSEAGANTEAFF
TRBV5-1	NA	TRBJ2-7	CASSWGNEQYF
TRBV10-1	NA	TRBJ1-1	CASSESWKTEAFF
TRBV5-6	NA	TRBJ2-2	CASSPASGNNFPGELFF
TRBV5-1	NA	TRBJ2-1	CASSWTGASSYNEQFF
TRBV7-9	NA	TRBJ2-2	CASRSTGLNTGELFF
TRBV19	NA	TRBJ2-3	CASSIPTSMGTDTQYF
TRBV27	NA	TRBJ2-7	CASSPWTGSGEQYF
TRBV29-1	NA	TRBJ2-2	CSVLGGETLAGGNTGELFF
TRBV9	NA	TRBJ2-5	CASSGYFSGGQETQYF
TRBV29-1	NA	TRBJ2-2	CSVVQGLTGELFF
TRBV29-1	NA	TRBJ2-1	CSVDAGGASYNEQFF
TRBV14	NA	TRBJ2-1	CASSQAVYNEQFF
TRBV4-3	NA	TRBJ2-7	CASSQAVVAGDEQYF